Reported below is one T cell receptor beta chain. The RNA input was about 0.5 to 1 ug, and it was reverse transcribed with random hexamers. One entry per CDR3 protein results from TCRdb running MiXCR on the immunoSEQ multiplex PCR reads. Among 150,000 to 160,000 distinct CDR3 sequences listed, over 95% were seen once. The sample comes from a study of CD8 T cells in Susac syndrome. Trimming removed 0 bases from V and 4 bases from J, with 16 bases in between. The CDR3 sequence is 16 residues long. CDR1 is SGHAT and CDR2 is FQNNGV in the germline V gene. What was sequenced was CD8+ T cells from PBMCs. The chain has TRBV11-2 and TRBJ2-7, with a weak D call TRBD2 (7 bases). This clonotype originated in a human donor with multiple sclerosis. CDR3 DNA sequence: TGTGCCAGCAGCTTAGATCAAGGGGGGGCTATATACGAGCAGTACGTC. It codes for CASSLDQGGAIYEQYV.